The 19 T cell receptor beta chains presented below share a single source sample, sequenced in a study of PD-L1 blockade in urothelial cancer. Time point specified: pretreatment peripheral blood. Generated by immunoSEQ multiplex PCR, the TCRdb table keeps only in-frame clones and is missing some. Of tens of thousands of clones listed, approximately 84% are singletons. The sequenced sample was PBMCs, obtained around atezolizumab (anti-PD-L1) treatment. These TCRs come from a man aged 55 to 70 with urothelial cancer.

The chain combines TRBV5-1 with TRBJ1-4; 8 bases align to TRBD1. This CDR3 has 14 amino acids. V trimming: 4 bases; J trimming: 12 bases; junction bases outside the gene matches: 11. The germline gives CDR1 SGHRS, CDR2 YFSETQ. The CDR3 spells CASSRQGSVTELFF. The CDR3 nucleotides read TGCGCCAGCAGCCGACAGGGGAGCGTGACGGAACTGTTTTTT.

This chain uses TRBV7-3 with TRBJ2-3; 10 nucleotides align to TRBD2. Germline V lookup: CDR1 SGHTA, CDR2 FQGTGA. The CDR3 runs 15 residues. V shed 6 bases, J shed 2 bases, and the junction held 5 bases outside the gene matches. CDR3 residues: CASSRSGGATDTQYF. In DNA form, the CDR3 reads TGTGCCAGCAGTAGGAGCGGGGGGGCCACAGATACGCAGTATTTT.

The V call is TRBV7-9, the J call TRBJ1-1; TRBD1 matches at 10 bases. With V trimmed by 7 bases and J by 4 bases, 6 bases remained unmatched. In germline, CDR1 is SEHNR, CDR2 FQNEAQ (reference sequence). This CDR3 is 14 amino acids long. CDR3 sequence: CASTRTGGVTEAFF. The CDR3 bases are TGTGCCAGCACGCGGACAGGGGGTGTCACTGAAGCTTTCTTT.

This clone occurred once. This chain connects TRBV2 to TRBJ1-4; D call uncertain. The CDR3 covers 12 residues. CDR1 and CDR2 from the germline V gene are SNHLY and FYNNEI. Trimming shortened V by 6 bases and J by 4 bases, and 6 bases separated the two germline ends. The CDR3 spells CASRSFNEKLFF. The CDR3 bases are TGTGCCAGCAGGTCTTTTAATGAAAAACTGTTTTTT.

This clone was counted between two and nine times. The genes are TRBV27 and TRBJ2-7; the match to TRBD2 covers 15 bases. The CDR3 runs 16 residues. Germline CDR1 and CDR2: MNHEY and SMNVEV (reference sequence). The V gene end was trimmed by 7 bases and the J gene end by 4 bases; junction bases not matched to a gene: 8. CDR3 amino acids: CASKGTSGGSGYEQYF. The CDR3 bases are TGTGCCAGCAAAGGGACTAGCGGGGGGTCAGGTTACGAGCAGTACTTC.

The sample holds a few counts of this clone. CDR3 in DNA: TGTGCCAGCAGCTTAAAGGGACAGGGAGGAGGTATCACCGGGGAGCTGTTTTTT. It yields the protein CASSLKGQGGGITGELFF. This rearrangement joins TRBV11-2 to TRBJ2-2, with 9 bases lining up with TRBD1. The CDR3 loop spans 18 amino acids. V trimming: 2 bases; J trimming: 4 bases; junction bases outside the gene matches: 11. The germline CDR1 and CDR2 sequences are SGHAT and FQNNGV.

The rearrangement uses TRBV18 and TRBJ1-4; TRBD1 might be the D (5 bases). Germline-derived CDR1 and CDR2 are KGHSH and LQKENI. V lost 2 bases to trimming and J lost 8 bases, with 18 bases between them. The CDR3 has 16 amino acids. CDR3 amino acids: CASSPRSGGIEEKLFF. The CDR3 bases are TGTGCCAGCTCACCAAGATCGGGGGGGATAGAAGAAAAACTGTTTTTT.

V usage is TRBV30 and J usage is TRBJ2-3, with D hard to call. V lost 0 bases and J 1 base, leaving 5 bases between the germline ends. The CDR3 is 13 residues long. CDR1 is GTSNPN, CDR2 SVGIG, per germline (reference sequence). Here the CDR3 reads CAWSVQGTDTQYF. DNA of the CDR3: TGTGCCTGGAGTGTACAAGGCACAGATACGCAGTATTTT.

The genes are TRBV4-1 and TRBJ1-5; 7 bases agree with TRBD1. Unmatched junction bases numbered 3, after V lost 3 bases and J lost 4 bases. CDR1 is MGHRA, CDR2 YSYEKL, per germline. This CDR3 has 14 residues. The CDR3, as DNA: TGCGCCAGCAGCCAGACCAGGGGGAATCAGCCCCAGCATTTT. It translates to CASSQTRGNQPQHF.

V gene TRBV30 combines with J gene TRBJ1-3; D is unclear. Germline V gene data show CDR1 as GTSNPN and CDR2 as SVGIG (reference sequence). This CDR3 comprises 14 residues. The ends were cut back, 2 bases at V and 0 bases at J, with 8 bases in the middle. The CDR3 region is CAWSMAFSGNTIYF. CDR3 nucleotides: TGTGCCTGGAGTATGGCCTTCTCTGGAAACACCATATATTTT.

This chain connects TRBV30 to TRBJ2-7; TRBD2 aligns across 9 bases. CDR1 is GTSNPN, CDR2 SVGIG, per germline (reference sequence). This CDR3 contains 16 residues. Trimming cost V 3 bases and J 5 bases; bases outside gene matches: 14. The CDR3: CAWSGRGRGGVDEQYF. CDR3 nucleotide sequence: TGTGCCTGGAGCGGCCGGGGGCGGGGGGGAGTCGACGAGCAGTACTTC.

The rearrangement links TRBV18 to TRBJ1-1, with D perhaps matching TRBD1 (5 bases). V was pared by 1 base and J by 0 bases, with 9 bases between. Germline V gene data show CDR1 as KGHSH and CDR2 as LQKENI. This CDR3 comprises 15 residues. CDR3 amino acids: CASSPLVQVNTEAFF. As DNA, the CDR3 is TGTGCCAGCTCACCACTCGTACAGGTGAACACTGAAGCTTTCTTT.

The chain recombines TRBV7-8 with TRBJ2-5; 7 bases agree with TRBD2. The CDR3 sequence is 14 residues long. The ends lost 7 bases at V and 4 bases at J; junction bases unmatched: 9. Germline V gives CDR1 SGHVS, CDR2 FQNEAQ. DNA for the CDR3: TGTGCCAGCAAACCGACAATAGCGGGAGAGACCCAGTACTTC. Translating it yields CASKPTIAGETQYF.

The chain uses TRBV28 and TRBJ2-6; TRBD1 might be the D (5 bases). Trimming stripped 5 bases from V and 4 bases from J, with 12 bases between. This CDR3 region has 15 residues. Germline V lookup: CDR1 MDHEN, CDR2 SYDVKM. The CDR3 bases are TGTGCCAGCAGTCCAGGGTTGTACGGGGCCAACGTCCTGACTTTC. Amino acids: CASSPGLYGANVLTF.

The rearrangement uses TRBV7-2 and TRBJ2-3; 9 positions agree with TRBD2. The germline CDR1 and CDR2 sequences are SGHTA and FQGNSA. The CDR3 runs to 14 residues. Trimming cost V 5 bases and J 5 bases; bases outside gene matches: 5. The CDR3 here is CASSPGLAQDTQYF. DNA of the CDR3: TGTGCCAGCAGCCCTGGACTAGCGCAAGATACGCAGTATTTT.

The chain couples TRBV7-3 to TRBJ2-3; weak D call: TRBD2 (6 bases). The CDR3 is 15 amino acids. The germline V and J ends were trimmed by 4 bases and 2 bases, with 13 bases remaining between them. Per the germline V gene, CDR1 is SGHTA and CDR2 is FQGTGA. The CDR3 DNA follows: TGTGCCAGCAGCTCCTATGGGACTCACACAGATACGCAGTATTTT. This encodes CASSSYGTHTDTQYF.

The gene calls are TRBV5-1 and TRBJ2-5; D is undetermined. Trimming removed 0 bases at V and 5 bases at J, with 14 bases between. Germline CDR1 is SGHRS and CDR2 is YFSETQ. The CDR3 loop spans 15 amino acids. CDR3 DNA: TGCGCCAGCAGCTTGGGGCCCAGTGGTGTGGAGACCCAGTACTTC. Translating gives CASSLGPSGVETQYF.

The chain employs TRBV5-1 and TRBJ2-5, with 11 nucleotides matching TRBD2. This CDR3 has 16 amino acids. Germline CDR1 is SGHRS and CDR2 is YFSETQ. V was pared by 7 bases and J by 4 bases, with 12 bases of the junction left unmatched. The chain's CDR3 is CASRIAGGSVRETQYF. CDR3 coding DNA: TGCGCCAGCCGAATAGCGGGGGGGTCTGTAAGAGAGACCCAGTACTTC.

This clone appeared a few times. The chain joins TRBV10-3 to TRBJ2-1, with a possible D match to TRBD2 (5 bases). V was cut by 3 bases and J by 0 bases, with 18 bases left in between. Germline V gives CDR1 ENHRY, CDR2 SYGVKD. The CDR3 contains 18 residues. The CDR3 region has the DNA TGTGCCATCAGTGATCTGAAGGGAGAGGTACGCTCCTACAATGAGCAGTTCTTC. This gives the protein CAISDLKGEVRSYNEQFF.